This T cell receptor beta chain stems from a study of shared clonotypes between healthy human individuals (dated by TCRdb to 2018 to 2021). Describing the broader study: The cohort included three men and a couple of women between 18 and 49 years of age. To estimate repertoire size and how much clonotypes are shared between individuals, the study performed deep sequencing of blood TCR repertoires from a few healthy adults. Libraries were prepared and TCR repertoires were sequenced by different laboratories using diverse techniques, in order to increase sequencing depth and limit assay-specific biases. Per donor, three plates each were used for CD4 naive and CD4 memory, two for CD8 naive, and one for CD8 memory. Each donor's leukapheresis produced roughly between about 0.8 and 8.9 billion PBMCs. Here is what the overall study found, with its caveats: Compared with non-shared clonotypes, the clonotypes found in all four sorted-subset donors had higher generation probabilities. About 5% of naive CD4, 3.5% of naive CD8, approximately 2.2% of memory CD4, and about 0.4% of memory CD8 clonotypes were shared across a few donors. Only blood was sampled, and tissue TCR repertoires likely differ from those in blood. The small number of donors limited the genetic and exposure-history diversity represented. Larger estimated clonotype richness was generally found for naive subsets than for memory subsets. Even with the large sequencing depth, rarefaction of the sorted-subset datasets indicated that sequencing was incomplete. Pairwise subsampling led to the expectation that sequencing depth would affect the degree of clonotype sharing among donors.

TCR CDR3 regions were amplified from genomic DNA by multiplex PCR using the deep immunoSEQ assay. For each cell subset, the extracted genomic DNA was distributed evenly across all wells of several immunoSEQ 96-well plates, and each plate served as one replicate. Each replicate PCR for sorted subsets received around 200 ng genomic DNA, equal to about 29,000 T cell genomes. Purified libraries were measured with a Qubit 3.0 fluorometer, size-checked on a Bioanalyzer 2100, and measured again with the KAPA Library Quantification kit. Each immunoSEQ 96-well plate was sequenced on its own single-read 150-cycle Illumina NextSeq 550 flow cell. Regarding the original processing steps: Because the immunoSEQ output held only junctional sequences and lacked quality scores, the filtering could not match the filtering applied to full-length reads. Sequences were annotated with PyIR, a Python wrapper for IgBLAST v1.9, and V/J genes and CDR3 were assigned using IMGT germline references. Reads were removed for weak V/J assignments (E-value above 1e-6), missing CDR3, stop codons, out-of-frame junctions, or ambiguous translated residues. V3J clonotypes were defined by identical inferred V gene, J gene, and CDR3 amino acid sequence. To compute the percentage overlap between repertoires, the number of shared unique clonotypes was divided by the size of the smaller repertoire. RTK rarefaction, the Chao1 estimator, and Recon v2.1 estimates of unobserved clonotypes were used to assess repertoire richness. Generation probabilities were computed with OLGA for all TCRbeta clonotypes obtained by the gDNA method from a few donors. This is the immuneACCESS table as TCRdb keeps it, with only in-frame sequences that have V and J called. A part of the clones is gone; compared with another copy, unresolved V genes explain less than half, and the rest is unexplained. Clone size and V and J calls were adopted from that table, with D and trimming inferred from the DNA. Here the sample has about 1.4 million clones; around 97% occur a single time. Clones ranked in the top ten supply 1.2% of the sample.

Concerning this clone itself: It lacks a known antigen. Nothing much larger sits one base from this clone, and base qualities are not available.

V ends up 4 bases short and J 6 bases short, with an unmatched junction base count of 11. The CDR3, cysteine through phenylalanine, is 16 amino acids long. The DNA shown is the 48-base CDR3, in frame from base 1. Sequences WSHSY (CDR1) and SAAADI (CDR2) are obtained from the germline V gene. The donors were healthy, HIV-negative adults with no recently reported acute infections or vaccinations. All donors were Caucasian adults living in Nashville, Tennessee, USA. CD4+ T cells were enriched through magnetic negative selection, after which naive cells were positively selected on CD45RA and the remaining negative fraction served as the memory subset. Blood was collected by leukapheresis, and PBMCs were isolated by Ficoll-Histopaque density gradient centrifugation and then cryopreserved in liquid nitrogen vapor phase. Analytical flow cytometry was used to check the purity and quantity of every magnetically sorted T cell population. Genomic DNA was isolated from each sorted fraction and quantified by UV absorbance on a Nanodrop 2000c.

The clonotype was recovered from a man younger than 45 in good health. Sequencing used naive CD4+ T cells sorted from blood. The cell subset or site tag for this specimen amounts to: CD45RA+ positively selected. The chain was built from TRBV10-2 and TRBJ1-4, with 7 junctional bases fitting TRBD1. The DNA sequence is given as TGCGCCAGCAGTGGGTCGGCAAAAGGGGGCTATGAAAAACTGTTTTTT. The resulting protein is CASSGSAKGGYEKLFF.